This T cell receptor (beta chain) comes out of a study of Ad26.COV2.S vaccination and SARS-CoV-2 variants. Across the whole study: Once, or twice with 56 days between doses, Ad26.COV2.S was given intramuscularly. Study-wide results and limits: Analyses of TCR breadth and depth may have underestimated total T cell responses.

This clone turned up a few times. Its specificity is not known. The treatment was: some 20 received Ad26.COV2.S at low or high dose, single or two shots; about 5 received placebo; per-sample allocation not given. Each sample was drawn 63 days after the first injection (of vaccine or placebo). The data were produced by immunoSEQ multiplex PCR, yet TCRdb's version contains in-frame clones alone and is incomplete. The table has around 420,000 clones, approximately 90% seen once. The CDR3 is 19 residues long. Germline lookup yields CDR1 SGHTA and CDR2 FQGNSA. Trimming removed 5 bases from V and 4 bases from J, with 30 bases in between.

The receptor's source is a person between 18 and 65 years old who received the Ad26.COV2.S COVID-19 vaccine or a placebo. This material consisted of peripheral blood, taken in a trial of Ad26.COV2.S vaccine versus placebo. The chain has TRBV7-2 and TRBJ2-7; TRBD2 is a possible D gene (6 bases). The CDR3 loop is CASSPIGPQSTGVKYEQYF. The CDR3 nucleotides read TGTGCCAGCAGCCCGATAGGGCCCCAATCCACGGGGGTTAAATACGAGCAGTACTTC.